This T cell receptor beta chain appears in the sequencing data of a study of blood T cell repertoires in COVID-19. For the study at large: Acute-phase and convalescent COVID-19 samples originated in the United States, Italy and Spain. The cDNA or gDNA used as material had been derived from T cells, B-cell-depleted T cells, or PBMCs.

As processed by the authors: Amplification of reference gene primers provided the estimated nucleated cell counts. The assay was immunoSEQ multiplex PCR, and TCRdb's table has in-frame clones only and misses some. V, J and clone size derive from that table, while D and trimming were established from the DNA sequence. Counted here are about 150,000 clones, about 79% occurring once; the ten biggest clones make up about 6.8%. V lost 6 bases, J lost 10 bases, and 6 bases stayed unmatched. Looked up from germline, CDR1 is MNHEY and CDR2 is SMNVEV (reference sequence). CDR3 length: 13 amino acids. The chain uses TRBV27 and TRBJ2-1; 10 bases line up with TRBD1. The receptor was derived from a woman aged 45-65 years in a cohort sampled during active or convalescent COVID-19. Material: peripheral blood. Here the CDR3 DNA reads TGTGCCAGCAGGACAGACAGGGGGCGCGAGCAGTTCTTC. Amino acids: CASRTDRGREQFF.